This T cell receptor (beta chain) is from a study of CD4 T cells in relation to SARS-CoV-2 and coronaviruses. Across the study: After roughly ten days of antigen culture, PBMC TCR beta CDR3s were sequenced. No peptide or an HIV-1 Nef peptide pool served as negative control. Shared crossreactive spike epitopes were mapped to their HLA restriction.

As concerns this clone: Its specificity is unknown.

The assay was immunoSEQ multiplex PCR, and TCRdb's table has in-frame clones only and misses some. The repertoire includes just under 20,000 clones, around 80% of them detected once, and roughly 19% sits in the top ten. The unexposed donors gave CD4+ T cells in about 2010-2019, prior to COVID-19. Isolation of CD4+ T cells took place after roughly nine days in culture. As cell numbers allowed, unexposed-donor CD4+ T cells faced SARS-CoV-2 S/N and four cold-coronavirus spikes. The sequenced material came from CD4+ T cells from PBMCs, cultured in vitro. This TCR was sampled from a human donor in good health.

The CDR3 region has the DNA TGCAGTGCTAGTCGGGCAGGGCGACAATACGAGCAGTACTTC. As protein: CSASRAGRQYEQYF. The chain recombines TRBV20-1 with TRBJ2-7, with D perhaps matching TRBD1 (5 bases). CDR3 length: 14 amino acids. V was clipped by 3 bases and J by 4 bases, with 16 bases between them. Germline CDR1 is DFQATT and CDR2 is SNEGSKA (reference sequence).